This T cell receptor beta chain stems from a study of blood T cell repertoires in COVID-19. Study summary: COVID-19 samples, acute and convalescent, were from the United States, Italy and Spain. T cells, B-cell-depleted T cells, or PBMCs supplied cDNA or gDNA.

How the authors handled the data: Reference gene primer amplification yielded estimated nucleated cell counts. Produced via immunoSEQ multiplex PCR; TCRdb's table is partial and in-frame only. From that table come the V and J calls and clone size; the DNA was used to work out D and trimming. The table shows 50,000 to 85,000 clones, with about 89% occurring only once. CDR1 and CDR2 (germline): SGHVS, FQNEAQ. The V segment lost 4 bases and the J segment 4 bases; nucleotides outside the gene matches: 5. The CDR3 extends over 15 amino acids. This receptor was identified in a human donor in a cohort sampled during active COVID-19. The sequenced sample consisted of peripheral blood. V usage is TRBV7-8 and J usage is TRBJ1-4; 8 bases are shared with TRBD1. The CDR3 coding sequence is TGTGCCAGCAGCTCCGGACAGGGCGTTAATGAAAAACTGTTTTTT. Its protein product is CASSSGQGVNEKLFF.